Shown below are 23 T cell receptor beta chains from a single sample sequenced in a study of cytotoxic CD8 clonotypes in ibrutinib-treated CLL. The table came from immunoSEQ multiplex PCR; TCRdb's copy has only in-frame clones and leaves some out. This table has 150,000 to 200,000 clones, around 72% appearing once. This specimen consisted of PBMCs, obtained after 24 months of ibrutinib treatment. These receptors originate from a human donor with chronic lymphocytic leukemia.

The chain couples TRBV6-5 to TRBJ1-4, with unresolved D. The CDR3 runs to 15 residues. Germline CDR1 MNHEY, CDR2 SVGAGI. Trimming shortened V by 6 bases and J by 0 bases, and 11 bases separated the two germline ends. DNA of the CDR3: TGTGCCAGCAGCCCATCGAGTGCAACTAATGAAAAACTGTTTTTT. Its translation is CASSPSSATNEKLFF.

The chain employs TRBV6-5 and TRBJ2-7; the D is unclear. The CDR3 length is 10 residues. The ends were cut back, 9 bases at V and 6 bases at J, with 9 bases in the middle. Per germline, CDR1 MNHEY and CDR2 SVGAGI. The DNA of the CDR3 is TGTGCCAGGTTCCGCTGCGAGCAGTACTTC. This sequence encodes CARFRCEQYF.

This clone turned up a few times. V usage is TRBV28 and J usage is TRBJ1-5; 8 nucleotides line up with TRBD1. Germline V lookup: CDR1 MDHEN, CDR2 SYDVKM. V lost 6 bases and J lost 3; bases outside the gene matches: 7. The CDR3 length is 15 residues. CDR3 region: CASRTQGGSNQPQHF. The CDR3, as DNA: TGTGCCAGCAGAACACAGGGGGGGTCCAATCAGCCCCAGCATTTT.

The chain carries TRBV25-1 and TRBJ2-5, with D tentatively TRBD2 (6 bases). This CDR3 spans 16 amino acids. Germline V gives CDR1 MGHDK, CDR2 SYGVNS. Trimming removed 2 bases at V and 5 bases at J, with 18 bases between. The CDR3 loop is CASSETGGASRETQYF. The CDR3 region has the DNA TGTGCCAGCAGTGAAACTGGCGGGGCTAGTCGGGAGACCCAGTACTTC.

V is TRBV4-3 and J is TRBJ2-2, with TRBD2 as a possible D gene (7 bases). Trimming pared 0 bases from V and 3 bases from J, leaving 14 bases between. Germline assignment: CDR1 LGHNA and CDR2 YSLEER. The length of the CDR3 is 17 residues. The CDR3 DNA reads TGCGCCAGCAGCCAAGATCGGCGGGGGCTCGACACCGGGGAGCTGTTTTTT. Protein: CASSQDRRGLDTGELFF.

J is TRBJ2-1 and V is TRBV19; 10 bases align to TRBD2. Per germline, CDR1 LNHDA and CDR2 SQIVND (reference sequence). The CDR3 extends over 16 amino acids. V dropped 1 base and J dropped 4; count of bases not matched to a gene: 4. The DNA of the CDR3 is TGTGCCAGTAGTATAGTCAAGACTAGCGGGTACAATGAGCAGTTCTTC. Protein: CASSIVKTSGYNEQFF.

This clone has only one observation. V and J are TRBV7-9 and TRBJ2-3; the match to TRBD1 covers 7 bases. Per the germline V gene, CDR1 is SEHNR and CDR2 is FQNEAQ (reference sequence). V was clipped by 5 bases and J by 11 bases; unmatched bases: 13. This CDR3 comprises 14 residues. In DNA form, the CDR3 reads TGTGCCAGCAGCGACCGGGACAGATCGATGGGGCAGTATTTT. It yields the protein CASSDRDRSMGQYF.

This clone is a singleton in its sample. The gene calls are TRBV28 and TRBJ2-1; tentative D call: TRBD1 (6 bases). The CDR3 is 16 residues long. V lost 4 bases and J 2 bases, leaving 15 bases between the germline ends. Germline lookup yields CDR1 MDHEN and CDR2 SYDVKM. DNA for the CDR3: TGTGCCAGCAGTTCACCCTACAGGGACGCCTACAATGAGCAGTTCTTC. Encoded protein: CASSSPYRDAYNEQFF.

As concerns this clone: One end of the junction does not line up with germline, which may come from a read error. This sample also contains other DNA sequences that code for the same CDR3. V gene TRBV4-1 combines with J gene TRBJ2-7; D perhaps matches TRBD2 (6 bases). Per germline, CDR1 MGHRA and CDR2 YSYEKL. The CDR3 is made up of 18 amino acids. The chain's CDR3 is CASSQLLARAGSSYEQYF. In DNA, the CDR3 is TGCGCCAGCAGCCAACTTCTTGCGCGGGCGGGATCCTCCTACGAGCAATACTTC.

CDR3 amino acids: CASSQGTLAGGVSDTQYF. The CDR3 DNA follows: TGTGCCAGCAGCCAAGGCACCTTAGCGGGAGGAGTCTCAGATACGCAGTATTTT. The chain links TRBV4-2 to TRBJ2-3; 10 bases agree with TRBD2. V lost 1 base to trimming and J lost 4 bases; unmatched junction nucleotides: 11. This CDR3 is built from 18 residues. Germline CDR1 and CDR2: LGHNA and YNFKEQ.

The genes are TRBV5-1 and TRBJ2-7; D call uncertain. Germline values: CDR1 SGHRS, CDR2 YFSETQ. CDR3 length equals 13 residues. V was clipped by 0 bases and J by 5 bases, with 9 bases between them. CDR3 nucleotide sequence: TGCGCCAGCAGCTTGGGTTCAGAGAACGAGCAGTACTTC. Its protein product is CASSLGSENEQYF.

V gene TRBV25-1 combines with J gene TRBJ2-3; unclear D gene. The V end was cut by 7 bases, the J end by 7 bases, with 15 bases between. CDR1 is MGHDK, CDR2 SYGVNS, per germline. The CDR3 covers 13 residues. The CDR3 here is CASMAPETYTQYF. The CDR3 nucleotides are TGTGCCAGCATGGCGCCGGAGACGTATACGCAGTATTTT.

This rearrangement joins TRBV7-2 to TRBJ2-3; D remains unclear. The V gene lost 0 bases and the J gene lost 0 bases, with 10 bases spanning the gap. CDR3 size: 16 residues. Germline V gene data show CDR1 as SGHTA and CDR2 as FQGNSA. The CDR3 sequence is CASSLALGSSTDTQYF. As DNA, the CDR3 is TGTGCCAGCAGCTTAGCGTTAGGTAGTAGCACAGATACGCAGTATTTT.

This clone was observed a handful of times. The J gene is TRBJ2-7, the V gene TRBV7-9, with TRBD1 matching 7 bases. The CDR3 totals 15 residues. The ends lost 4 bases at V and 3 bases at J; junction bases unmatched: 9. In germline, CDR1 is SEHNR, CDR2 FQNEAQ (reference sequence). In DNA, the CDR3 is TGTGCCAGCAGCTCTAGTGGGGCAGGGGGCTACGAGCAGTACTTC. Residues: CASSSSGAGGYEQYF.

The CDR3 region is CASSLLGLVDEQFF. The CDR3 nucleotides are TGTGCCAGCAGCTTACTAGGACTAGTCGATGAGCAGTTCTTC. V and J are TRBV5-4 and TRBJ2-1; 7 bases line up with TRBD2. The CDR3 extends over 14 amino acids. J lost 8 bases, V lost 2 bases, and 7 bases had no gene match. CDR1 is SGHNT and CDR2 is YYREEE in the germline V gene (reference sequence).

V is TRBV10-3 and J is TRBJ2-2; 9 bases are a match to TRBD2. There are 15 residues in the CDR3. In germline, CDR1 is ENHRY, CDR2 SYGVKD. The junction had 6 bases not matched to a gene; V was cut back by 3 bases and J by 7 bases. The CDR3 loop reads CAISEVAGGVGELFF. CDR3 nucleotide sequence: TGTGCCATCAGTGAAGTGGCGGGAGGGGTCGGGGAGCTGTTTTTT.

The rearrangement links TRBV25-1 to TRBJ2-2; D gene unclear. V was pared by 3 bases and J by 1 base, with 3 bases between. The CDR3 has 13 amino acids. Germline V lookup: CDR1 MGHDK, CDR2 SYGVNS. The CDR3 loop reads CASSERNTGELFF. CDR3 coding DNA: TGTGCCAGCAGTGAGAGGAACACCGGGGAGCTGTTTTTT.

This clone was seen a handful of times. The V call is TRBV27, the J call TRBJ1-4; 8 positions agree with TRBD1. This CDR3 has 15 amino acids. Trimming took 5 bases from V and 8 from J; bases not matched to a gene: 10. The V gene's germline CDR1 is MNHEY and CDR2 SMNVEV (reference sequence). CDR3 sequence reads: CASSPLGRTGEKLFF. The CDR3 DNA is TGTGCCAGCAGTCCCCTGGGTCGGACAGGGGAAAAACTGTTTTTT.

V usage is TRBV6-5 and J usage is TRBJ1-1; D gene ambiguous. The germline V and J ends were trimmed by 6 bases and 5 bases, with 10 bases remaining between them. The CDR3 totals 12 residues. Germline-derived CDR1 and CDR2 are MNHEY and SVGAGI. CDR3 loop: CASSSGMTEAFF. CDR3 DNA sequence: TGTGCCAGCAGCTCCGGGATGACTGAAGCTTTCTTT.

This clone was detected a few times. The chain joins TRBV10-3 to TRBJ2-7; 13 bases agree with TRBD2. Trimming took 6 bases from V and 12 from J; bases not matched to a gene: 8. Germline V gene data show CDR1 as ENHRY and CDR2 as SYGVKD. CDR3 length: 13 residues. The DNA of the CDR3 is TGTGCCATCAGCGGACTAGCGGGAGAGACGCGGTACTTC. This translates into CAISGLAGETRYF.

The CDR3 spells CASSPRQQATYEQYF. In DNA form, the CDR3 reads TGTGCCAGCAGCCCCCGTCAGCAGGCTACCTACGAGCAGTACTTC. The chain uses TRBV9 and TRBJ2-7, with D uncertain. This CDR3 region has 15 residues. V was shortened by 4 bases and J by 2 bases, with 16 bases between the two germline ends. Germline V CDR1 and CDR2: SGDLS, YYNGEE. Full variable domain (remainder filled in from reference TRBV9 and TRBJ2-7): DSGVTQTPKHLITATGQRVTLRCSPRSGDLSVYWYQQSLDQGLQFLIQYYNGEERAKGNILERFSAQQFPDLHSELNLSSLELGDSALYFCASSPRQQATYEQYFGPGTRLTVT.

V is TRBV27 and J is TRBJ2-7; TRBD2 aligns across 15 bases. The CDR3 is 19 residues long. V was clipped by 6 bases and J by 2 bases; unmatched bases: 14. CDR1 and CDR2 from the germline V gene are MNHEY and SMNVEV (reference sequence). CDR3: CASRKTTGLAGGLAYEQYF. As DNA, the CDR3 is TGTGCCAGCAGGAAAACCACGGGACTAGCGGGAGGACTCGCCTACGAGCAGTACTTC.

The genes are TRBV18 and TRBJ1-4; D gene unclear. Trimming left V 3 bases short and J 2 bases short, with 7 bases between. CDR1 is KGHSH and CDR2 is LQKENI in the germline V gene. CDR3 size: 14 residues. The CDR3 sequence is CASSPASTNEKLFF. CDR3 nucleotides: TGTGCCAGCTCACCTGCGAGCACTAATGAAAAACTGTTTTTT.